The rows below give T cell receptor beta chains drawn from one sample of a study of T-cell memory formation after mild COVID-19. TCRdb ran MiXCR on the 5' RACE reads and lists one entry per CDR3 protein. Among hundreds of thousands of distinct CDR3 sequences listed, about 20% were seen once. Input material: PBMCs or a T cell subset sorted from them (not recorded which). Receptors originate from an adult woman who had mild COVID-19 (a few samples of this study predate the infection). Cell type and time point are not known. Both conserved end residues are part of each CDR3. The order of the fields is D gene, J gene, V gene, clone size, CDR3 protein, CDR3 DNA. D genes are given only for firm matches. Clone size appears in some rows only: once, few, many, or a class for an expanded clone.

D: -
J: TRBJ2-7
V: TRBV27
size: -
CDR3: CASSPRVTGAYEQYF
DNA: TGTGCCAGCAGTCCGCGTGTGACGGGGGCCTACGAGCAGTACTTC

D: -
J: TRBJ2-7
V: TRBV12-3/TRBV12-4
size: few
CDR3: CASSLVPAGSYEQYF
DNA: TGTGCCAGCAGTTTGGTCCCAGCAGGGAGTTACGAGCAGTACTTC

D: TRBD1
J: TRBJ2-1
V: TRBV6-5
size: few
CDR3: CASSYSAGTGSNEQFF
DNA: TGTGCCAGCAGTTACTCTGCTGGGACAGGATCGAATGAGCAGTTCTTC

D: TRBD1
J: TRBJ1-2
V: TRBV5-1
size: few
CDR3: CASSFKQGAGGYTF
DNA: TGCGCCAGCAGCTTCAAACAGGGGGCAGGTGGCTACACCTTC

D: -
J: TRBJ2-5
V: TRBV25-1
size: many
CDR3: CASSEPGPTTGRPTTQYF
DNA: TGTGCCAGCAGTGAACCCGGGCCTACGACGGGGCGCCCTACGACCCAGTACTTC

D: -
J: TRBJ1-2
V: TRBV11-2
size: -
CDR3: CASSLETTYGYTF
DNA: TGTGCCAGCAGCTTGGAGACGACCTATGGCTACACCTTC

D: -
J: TRBJ2-1
V: TRBV13
size: -
CDR3: CASSLPGTYNEQFF
DNA: TGTGCCAGCAGCTTACCCGGGACCTACAATGAGCAGTTCTTC

D: TRBD1
J: TRBJ2-7
V: TRBV12-3/TRBV12-4
size: few
CDR3: CASRPDREPYEQYF
DNA: TGTGCCAGCAGACCCGACAGGGAGCCCTACGAGCAGTACTTC

D: TRBD1
J: TRBJ2-4
V: TRBV6-1
size: few
CDR3: CASSDRDRVYIQYF
DNA: TGTGCCAGCAGTGACCGGGACAGGGTATACATTCAGTACTTC

D: TRBD2
J: TRBJ2-1
V: TRBV7-9
size: -
CDR3: CASSLSGLALNNEQFF
DNA: TGTGCCAGCAGCTTATCGGGACTAGCCCTGAACAATGAGCAGTTCTTC

D: -
J: TRBJ2-7
V: TRBV9
size: -
CDR3: CASSVGYGPYEQYF
DNA: TGTGCCAGCAGCGTCGGATACGGGCCCTACGAGCAGTACTTC

D: TRBD2
J: TRBJ2-1
V: TRBV4-3
size: -
CDR3: CASSPGLAGGNNEQFF
DNA: TGCGCCAGCAGCCCAGGACTAGCGGGAGGAAACAATGAGCAGTTCTTC

D: -
J: TRBJ1-1
V: TRBV3-1
size: -
CDR3: CASSQDRGVTEAFF
DNA: TGTGCCAGCAGCCAAGATCGTGGGGTCACTGAAGCTTTCTTT

D: TRBD1
J: TRBJ1-1
V: TRBV24-1
size: -
CDR3: CATSAQGGGNTEAFF
DNA: TGTGCCACCAGTGCCCAGGGGGGTGGAAACACTGAAGCTTTCTTT

D: -
J: TRBJ2-7
V: TRBV6-5
size: few
CDR3: CASSLQGLTYEQYF
DNA: TGTGCCAGCAGTTTACAGGGTCTTACCTACGAGCAGTACTTC

D: TRBD1
J: TRBJ2-7
V: TRBV19
size: -
CDR3: CASSGTVEGEQYF
DNA: TGTGCCAGTAGTGGGACAGTAGAGGGTGAGCAGTACTTC

D: -
J: TRBJ1-1
V: TRBV29-1
size: few
CDR3: CSVTDGMNTEAFF
DNA: TGCAGCGTGACGGACGGTATGAACACTGAAGCTTTCTTT

D: TRBD2
J: TRBJ2-3
V: TRBV9
size: few
CDR3: CASSPRTSGGPSTDTQYF
DNA: TGTGCCAGCAGCCCGCGGACTAGCGGGGGGCCTAGCACAGATACGCAGTATTTT

D: -
J: TRBJ1-1
V: TRBV7-7
size: few
CDR3: CAATADTEAFF
DNA: TGTGCCGCAACGGCGGACACTGAAGCTTTCTTT

D: -
J: TRBJ1-1
V: TRBV6-2/TRBV6-3
size: few
CDR3: CASKATGIWTEAFF
DNA: TGTGCCAGCAAAGCCACAGGTATTTGGACTGAAGCTTTCTTT

D: -
J: TRBJ1-1
V: TRBV19
size: few
CDR3: CASSMLNLAAFF
DNA: TGTGCCAGTAGTATGCTCAACCTGGCGGCTTTCTTT

D: -
J: TRBJ2-7
V: TRBV6-2/TRBV6-3
size: -
CDR3: CASSGPGEQYF
DNA: TGTGCCAGCAGTGGGCCGGGCGAGCAGTACTTC

D: TRBD1
J: TRBJ2-5
V: TRBV9
size: -
CDR3: CASSVGTGGQETQYF
DNA: TGTGCCAGCAGCGTCGGGACAGGGGGACAAGAGACCCAGTACTTC

D: -
J: TRBJ2-2
V: TRBV6-1
size: -
CDR3: CASSVGGEAGELFF
DNA: TGTGCCAGCAGTGTTGGGGGTGAGGCCGGGGAGCTGTTTTTT

D: TRBD1
J: TRBJ2-5
V: TRBV6-5
size: -
CDR3: CASRPGTGGGETQYF
DNA: TGTGCCAGCAGGCCCGGGACAGGGGGCGGAGAGACCCAGTACTTC

D: -
J: TRBJ2-7
V: TRBV7-9
size: many
CDR3: CASSSSSSYEQYF
DNA: TGTGCCAGCAGCTCGAGCAGCTCCTACGAGCAGTACTTC

D: -
J: TRBJ2-1
V: TRBV2
size: -
CDR3: CASSEDRQGKFF
DNA: TGTGCCAGCAGTGAGGACCGACAAGGCAAATTCTTC

D: -
J: TRBJ2-1
V: TRBV7-3
size: -
CDR3: CAIGSGPYNEQFF
DNA: TGTGCCATTGGGAGTGGCCCTTACAATGAGCAGTTCTTC

D: TRBD2
J: TRBJ2-1
V: TRBV5-1
size: many
CDR3: CASSFRLAGGSYNEQFF
DNA: TGCGCCAGCAGCTTTCGACTAGCGGGGGGATCCTACAATGAGCAGTTCTTC